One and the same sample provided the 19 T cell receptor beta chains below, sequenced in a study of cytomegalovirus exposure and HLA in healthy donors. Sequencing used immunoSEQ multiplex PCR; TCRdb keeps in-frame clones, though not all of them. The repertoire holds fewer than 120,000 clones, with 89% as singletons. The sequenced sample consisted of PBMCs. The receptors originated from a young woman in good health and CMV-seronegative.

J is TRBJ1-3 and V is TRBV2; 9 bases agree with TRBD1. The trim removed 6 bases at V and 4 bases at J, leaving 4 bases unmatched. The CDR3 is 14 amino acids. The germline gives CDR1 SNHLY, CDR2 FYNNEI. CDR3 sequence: CASRRDRDGNTIYF. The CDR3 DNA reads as TGTGCCAGCAGGCGGGACAGGGACGGAAACACCATATATTTT.

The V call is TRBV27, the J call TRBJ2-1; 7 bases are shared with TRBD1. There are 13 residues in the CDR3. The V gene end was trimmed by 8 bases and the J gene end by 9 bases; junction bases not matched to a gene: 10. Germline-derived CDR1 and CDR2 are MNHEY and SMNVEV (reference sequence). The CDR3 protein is CASSDRPDLEQFF. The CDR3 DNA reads TGTGCCAGCTCGGACAGGCCCGACCTTGAGCAGTTCTTC.

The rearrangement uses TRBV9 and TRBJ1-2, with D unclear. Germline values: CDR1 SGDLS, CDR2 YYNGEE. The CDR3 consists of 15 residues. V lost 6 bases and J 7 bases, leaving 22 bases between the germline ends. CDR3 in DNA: TGTGCCAGCACCCCCGACGTAGGGCGGACTTTTGGCTACACCTTC. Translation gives CASTPDVGRTFGYTF.

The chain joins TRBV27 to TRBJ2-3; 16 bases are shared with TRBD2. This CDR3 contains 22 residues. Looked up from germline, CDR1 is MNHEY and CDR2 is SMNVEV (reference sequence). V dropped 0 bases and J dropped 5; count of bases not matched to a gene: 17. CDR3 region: CASSLSWKGGTSGRAHRDTQYF. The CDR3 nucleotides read TGTGCCAGCAGTTTATCTTGGAAAGGGGGGACTAGCGGGAGGGCCCATAGAGATACGCAGTATTTT.

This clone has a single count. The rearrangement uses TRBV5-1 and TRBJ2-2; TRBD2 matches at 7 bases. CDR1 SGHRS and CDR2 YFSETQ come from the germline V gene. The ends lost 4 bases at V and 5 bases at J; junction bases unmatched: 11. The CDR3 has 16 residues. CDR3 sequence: CASSAASGGGTGELFF. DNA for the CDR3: TGCGCCAGCAGCGCCGCTAGCGGAGGTGGAACCGGGGAGCTGTTTTTT.

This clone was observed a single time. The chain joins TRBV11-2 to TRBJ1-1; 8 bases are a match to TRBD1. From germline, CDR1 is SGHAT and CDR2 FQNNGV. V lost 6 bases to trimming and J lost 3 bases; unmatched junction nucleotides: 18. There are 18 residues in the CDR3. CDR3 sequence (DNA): TGTGCCAGCAGTCACTTTCCTATCCCCAGGGGGCCGGACACTGAAGCTTTCTTT. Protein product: CASSHFPIPRGPDTEAFF.

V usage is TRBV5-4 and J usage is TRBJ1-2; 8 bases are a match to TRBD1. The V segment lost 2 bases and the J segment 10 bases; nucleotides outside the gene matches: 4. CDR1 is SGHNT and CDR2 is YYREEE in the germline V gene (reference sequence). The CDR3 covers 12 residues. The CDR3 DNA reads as TGTGCCAGCAGCTTCACAGGGGGATTCTACACCTTC. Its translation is CASSFTGGFYTF.

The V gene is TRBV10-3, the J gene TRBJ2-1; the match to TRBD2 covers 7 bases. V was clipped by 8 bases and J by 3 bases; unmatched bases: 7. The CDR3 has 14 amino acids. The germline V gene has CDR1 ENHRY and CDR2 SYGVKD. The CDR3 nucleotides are TGTGCCATCGCCCGACTAGCCGACTACAATGAGCAGTTCTTC. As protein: CAIARLADYNEQFF.

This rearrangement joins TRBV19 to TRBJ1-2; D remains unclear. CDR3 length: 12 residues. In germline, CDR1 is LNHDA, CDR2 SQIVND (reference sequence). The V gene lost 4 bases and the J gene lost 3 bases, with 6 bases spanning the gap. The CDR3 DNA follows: TGTGCCAGTAGTAAAATAGACTATGGCTACACCTTC. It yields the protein CASSKIDYGYTF.

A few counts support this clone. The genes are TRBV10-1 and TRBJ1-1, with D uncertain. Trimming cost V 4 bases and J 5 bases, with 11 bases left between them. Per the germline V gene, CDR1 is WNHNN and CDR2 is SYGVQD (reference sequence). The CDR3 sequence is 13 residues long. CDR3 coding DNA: TGCGCCAGCAGTGCTGGTCAGTTGACTGAAGCTTTCTTT. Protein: CASSAGQLTEAFF.

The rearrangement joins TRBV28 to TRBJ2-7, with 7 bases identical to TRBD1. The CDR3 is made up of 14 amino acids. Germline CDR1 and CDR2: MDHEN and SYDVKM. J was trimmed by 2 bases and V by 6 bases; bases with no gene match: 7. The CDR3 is CASRGDRVPYEQYF. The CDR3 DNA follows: TGTGCCAGCAGGGGAGACAGGGTTCCCTACGAGCAGTACTTC.

CDR3: CAWSSMSPYEQYF. As DNA, the CDR3 is TGTGCCTGGAGCTCTATGTCGCCCTACGAGCAGTACTTC. This chain uses TRBV30 with TRBJ2-7; D unclear. Germline assignment: CDR1 GTSNPN and CDR2 SVGIG (reference sequence). Trimming cost V 3 bases and J 2 bases, with 11 bases left between them. There are 13 residues in the CDR3.

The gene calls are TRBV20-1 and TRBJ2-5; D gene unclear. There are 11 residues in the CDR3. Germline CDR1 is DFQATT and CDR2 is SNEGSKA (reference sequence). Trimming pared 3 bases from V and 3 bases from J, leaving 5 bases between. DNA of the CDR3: TGCAGTGCTAGTCCTAAAGAGACCCAGTACTTC. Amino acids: CSASPKETQYF.

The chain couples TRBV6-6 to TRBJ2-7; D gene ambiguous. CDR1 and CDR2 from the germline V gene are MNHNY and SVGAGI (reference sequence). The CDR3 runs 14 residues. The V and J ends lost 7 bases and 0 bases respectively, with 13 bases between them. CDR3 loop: CASKSGSSSYEQYF. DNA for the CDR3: TGTGCCAGCAAGTCCGGGTCCAGCTCCTACGAGCAGTACTTC.

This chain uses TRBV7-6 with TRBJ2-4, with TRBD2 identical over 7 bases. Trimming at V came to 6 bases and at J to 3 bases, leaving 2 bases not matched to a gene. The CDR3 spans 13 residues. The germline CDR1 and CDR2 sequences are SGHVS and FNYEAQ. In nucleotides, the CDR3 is TGTGCCAGCAGTTGGGACTACAAAAACATTCAGTACTTC. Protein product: CASSWDYKNIQYF.

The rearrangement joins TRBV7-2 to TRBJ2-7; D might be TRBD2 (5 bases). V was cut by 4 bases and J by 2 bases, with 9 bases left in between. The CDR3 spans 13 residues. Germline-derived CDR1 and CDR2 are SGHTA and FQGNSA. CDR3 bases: TGTGCCAGCAGCTCCGGACTCACCTACGAGCAGTACTTC. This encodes CASSSGLTYEQYF. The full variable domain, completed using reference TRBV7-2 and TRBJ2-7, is GAGVSQSPSNKVTEKGKDVELRCDPISGHTALYWYRQSLGQGLEFLIYFQGNSAPDKSGLPSDRFSAERTGGSVSTLTIQRTQQEDSAVYLCASSSGLTYEQYFGPGTRLTVT.

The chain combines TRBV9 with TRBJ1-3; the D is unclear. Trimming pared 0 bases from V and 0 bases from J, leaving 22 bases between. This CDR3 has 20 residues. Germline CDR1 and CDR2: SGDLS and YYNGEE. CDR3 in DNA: TGTGCCAGCAGCGTAGCTACGTCGGTCTTTGACACCTACTCTGGAAACACCATATATTTT. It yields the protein CASSVATSVFDTYSGNTIYF.

In nucleotides, the CDR3 is TGTGCCAGCAGTTCTATGACGGTGACTAGCACAGATACGCAGTATTTT. This translates into CASSSMTVTSTDTQYF. This chain joins TRBV28 and TRBJ2-3, with unresolved D. Trimming shortened V by 4 bases and J by 0 bases, and 14 bases separated the two germline ends. Germline V lookup: CDR1 MDHEN, CDR2 SYDVKM. The CDR3 has 16 residues.

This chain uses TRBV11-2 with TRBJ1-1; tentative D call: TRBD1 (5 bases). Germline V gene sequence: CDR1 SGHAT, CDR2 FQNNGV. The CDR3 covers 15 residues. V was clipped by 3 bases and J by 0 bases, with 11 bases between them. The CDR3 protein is CASSFYDSLNTEAFF. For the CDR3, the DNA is TGTGCCAGCAGCTTTTATGACAGTTTGAACACTGAAGCTTTCTTT.